This T cell receptor (beta chain) was profiled in a study of T-cell reconstitution after alpha-beta-depleted transplantation in children. The library targeted TCRbeta and was prepared with unique molecular identifiers. TCRdb re-derived calls from the PCR reads in MiXCR, one entry per CDR3 protein. The sample records 250,000 to 350,000 distinct CDR3 sequences, around 25% being singletons. Study-level results: Recipient T cells and thymic progenitors that survived gave rise to the high TCRbeta diversity observed at day 60 in some patients. One year post-transplant, T-cell counts and diversity were largely derived from T cells produced anew. About two months after transplant, alpha-beta T cells reportedly came from several hundred expanded graft clones.

V was cut by 3 bases and J by 4 bases, with 16 bases left in between. Germline assignment: CDR1 DFQATT and CDR2 SNEGSKA (reference sequence). The CDR3 contains 14 residues. This clonotype occurred a few times. Its matching antigen is unknown. This sequence originates from a male patient aged 10 to 17 who had a stem cell transplant for acute lymphoblastic leukemia, so the T cells may come from the graft donor. The material sequenced was PBMCs, mostly from graft donor cells, taken 180 days after TCRalphabeta/CD19-depleted stem cell transplant. The rearrangement joins TRBV20-1 to TRBJ2-7; possible D gene TRBD2, 6 bases. The CDR3 DNA is TGCAGTGCTAGGGGACCGGGAGCGGCTTACGAGCAGTACTTC. It is translated as CSARGPGAAYEQYF.